At least ten counts were recorded for the clone carrying this T cell receptor beta chain. Its cognate antigen is unknown. One entry per CDR3 protein, called by TCRdb with MiXCR from the 5' RACE reads. Of about 21,000 distinct CDR3 sequences in the sample, approximately 6.8% are singletons; the top ten hold less than 20%. The sorted libraries were prepared using around 910,000 CD4+ or CD8+ T cells that had themselves been sorted. The data stem from a study of neurological immune-mediated disorders. Findings of the study overall: The most TCR clonal expansion was seen in HTLV-1-associated myelopathy, whereas the least was seen in multiple sclerosis, below the level in healthy controls.

From germline, CDR1 is DFQATT and CDR2 SNEGSKA (reference sequence). CDR3 size: 11 residues. V was pared by 3 bases and J by 2 bases, with 4 bases between. The source of this sequence is a woman in her twenties or thirties with HTLV-1-associated myelopathy (HAM/TSP). The material sequenced was CD8+ T cells from blood. This chain uses TRBV20-1 with TRBJ1-2; D is uncertain. The CDR3 spells CSARSNYGYTF. CDR3 bases: TGCAGTGCTAGGTCCAACTATGGCTACACCTTC.